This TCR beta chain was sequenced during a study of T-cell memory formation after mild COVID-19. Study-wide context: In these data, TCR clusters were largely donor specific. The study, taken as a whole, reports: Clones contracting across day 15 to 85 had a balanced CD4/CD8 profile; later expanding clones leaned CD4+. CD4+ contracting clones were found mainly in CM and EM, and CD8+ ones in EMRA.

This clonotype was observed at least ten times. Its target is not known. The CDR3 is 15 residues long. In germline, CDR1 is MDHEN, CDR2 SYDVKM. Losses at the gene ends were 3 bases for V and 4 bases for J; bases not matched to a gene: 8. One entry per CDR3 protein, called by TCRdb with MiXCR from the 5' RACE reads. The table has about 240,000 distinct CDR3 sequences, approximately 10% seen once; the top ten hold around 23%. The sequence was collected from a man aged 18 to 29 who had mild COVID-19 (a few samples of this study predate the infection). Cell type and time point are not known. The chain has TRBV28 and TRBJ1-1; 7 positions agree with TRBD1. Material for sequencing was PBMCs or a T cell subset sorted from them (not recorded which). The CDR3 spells CASSLNRGRSTEAFF. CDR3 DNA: TGTGCCAGCAGTTTGAACAGGGGTCGGAGCACTGAAGCTTTCTTT.